A single sample gave rise to the 21 T cell receptor beta chains below, sequenced in a study of blood T cell repertoires in COVID-19. Libraries were prepared by immunoSEQ multiplex PCR; TCRdb keeps only in-frame clonotypes and omits some of them. The sample records 130,000 or so clones, around 63% being singletons. The sequenced sample was peripheral blood. Receptors were obtained from a woman aged 70-85 years with acute or convalescent COVID-19.

The rearrangement joins TRBV5-1 to TRBJ2-2; 13 bases agree with TRBD2. V was pared by 5 bases and J by 5 bases, with 3 bases of the junction left unmatched. Germline V CDR1 and CDR2: SGHRS, YFSETQ. The length of the CDR3 is 15 residues. DNA of the CDR3: TGCGCCAGCAGGCGGACTAGCGGGGGAACCGGGGAGCTGTTTTTT. It codes for CASRRTSGGTGELFF. The full variable domain, with the rest looked up from reference TRBV5-1 and TRBJ2-2, is KAGVTQTPRYLIKTRGQQVTLSCSPISGHRSVSWYQQTPGQGLQFLFEYFSETQRNKGNFPGRFSGRQFSNSRSEMNVSTLELGDSALYLCASRRTSGGTGELFFGEGSRLTVL.

This clone was picked up many times. The chain recombines TRBV29-1 with TRBJ2-7; perhaps TRBD2 as D (6 bases). Trimming removed 7 bases at V and 3 bases at J, with 19 bases between. This CDR3 contains 14 residues. Per the germline V gene, CDR1 is SQVTM and CDR2 is ANQGSEA. CDR3 sequence: CSAGFQGGNYEQYF. CDR3 DNA sequence: TGCAGCGCCGGGTTCCAGGGAGGTAACTACGAGCAGTACTTC.

The chain joins TRBV16 to TRBJ1-4, with a tentative D call TRBD1 (6 bases). The germline V gene encodes CDR1 KGHSY and CDR2 FQNENV. The V and J ends lost 2 bases and 4 bases respectively, with 11 bases between them. This CDR3 is built from 15 residues. This CDR3 reads CASSQLGQHNEKLFF. The DNA for the CDR3 is TGTGCCAGCAGCCAACTCGGACAGCATAATGAAAAACTGTTTTTT.

This clone has a count of ten or more. The chain has TRBV5-5 and TRBJ2-7; TRBD2 is a possible D gene (5 bases). CDR3 length: 13 amino acids. Germline V gene lookup returns CDR1 SGHKS and CDR2 YYEKEE (reference sequence). Trimming removed 4 bases from V and 3 bases from J, with 11 bases in between. CDR3 nucleotide sequence: TGTGCCAGCAGCCGAGGACTGAACTACGAGCAGTACTTC. Translating gives CASSRGLNYEQYF.

The chain employs TRBV6-5 and TRBJ2-7, with 15 bases fitting TRBD2. Germline lookup yields CDR1 MNHEY and CDR2 SVGAGI. The CDR3 covers 15 residues. J gave up 6 bases and V 4 bases, and 4 bases lay outside the gene matches. CDR3 in amino acids: CASSWTSGGAAEQYF. The DNA for the CDR3 is TGTGCCAGCAGTTGGACTAGCGGGGGGGCCGCCGAGCAGTACTTC.

The chain links TRBV21-1 to TRBJ2-2; the table's D call, TRBD2, has no DNA check behind it. TRBV21-1 is an annotated pseudogene. There are 16 residues in the CDR3. As DNA, the CDR3 is TGTGCCAGCAGCCTAGCGGGAGGGCCGACCACCGGGGAGCTGTTTTTT. Protein product: CASSLAGGPTTGELFF.

This chain joins TRBV18 and TRBJ1-3; D gene uncertain. In germline, CDR1 is KGHSH, CDR2 LQKENI. This CDR3 is 15 amino acids long. Trimming took off 3 bases at V and 0 bases at J, with 9 bases between the two ends. The CDR3 sequence is CASSPVEDSGNTIYF. DNA of the CDR3: TGTGCCAGCTCACCTGTAGAGGACTCTGGAAACACCATATATTTT.

The rearrangement uses TRBV28 and TRBJ2-3; 7 bases are shared with TRBD1. Losses at the gene ends were 5 bases for V and 1 base for J; bases not matched to a gene: 6. Germline V gives CDR1 MDHEN, CDR2 SYDVKM. The CDR3 spans 15 residues. CDR3 nucleotide sequence: TGTGCCAGCAGTAGAAGGGGGCTAGGCACAGATACGCAGTATTTT. This codes for CASSRRGLGTDTQYF.

The CDR3 DNA reads TGTGCCAGCAGCCGAGGGGGTGTCACAGATACGCAGTATTTT. Translation: CASSRGGVTDTQYF. This chain joins TRBV7-9 and TRBJ2-3, with D perhaps TRBD1 (6 bases). Trimming took 5 bases from V and 2 from J, leaving 11 bases between them. CDR1 is SEHNR, CDR2 FQNEAQ, per germline (reference sequence). The CDR3 consists of 14 residues.

The chain combines TRBV6-5 with TRBJ1-2; the match to TRBD1 covers 9 bases. The CDR3 extends over 15 amino acids. Trimming cost V 5 bases and J 5 bases; bases outside gene matches: 9. Germline V gene data show CDR1 as MNHEY and CDR2 as SVGAGI. In DNA form, the CDR3 reads TGTGCCAGCAGTAACCTACAGGGGGCAGGATATGGCTACACCTTC. Translation: CASSNLQGAGYGYTF.

The rearrangement joins TRBV19 to TRBJ1-1; 8 positions agree with TRBD1. The CDR3 covers 14 residues. After removal of 5 bases from V and 9 bases from J, the junction contained 11 bases not matched to a gene. The germline gives CDR1 LNHDA, CDR2 SQIVND (reference sequence). The CDR3 nucleotides read TGTGCCAGTAGTGCAACAGGGGGGGTCGGGAAAGCTTTCTTT. Residues: CASSATGGVGKAFF. Variable domain in full (rest from reference TRBV19 and TRBJ1-1): DGGITQSPKYLFRKEGQNVTLSCEQNLNHDAMYWYRQDPGQGLRLIYYSQIVNDFQKGDIAEGYSVSREKKESFPLTVTSAQKNPTAFYLCASSATGGVGKAFFGQGTRLTVV.

The J gene is TRBJ1-1, the V gene TRBV30, with TRBD1 matching 7 bases. The germline gives CDR1 GTSNPN, CDR2 SVGIG (reference sequence). CDR3 size: 11 residues. Germline trimming cut 5 bases from V and 4 bases from J; bases unmatched to any gene: 1. As DNA, the CDR3 is TGTGCCTGGCGACAGGGCACTGAAGCTTTCTTT. Protein product: CAWRQGTEAFF.

This clone turned up a few times. This chain connects TRBV10-2 to TRBJ2-7, with 7 bases lining up with TRBD1. The germline V gene encodes CDR1 WSHSY and CDR2 SAAADI. The CDR3 extends over 14 amino acids. With 5 bases clipped from V and 3 bases from J, the junction kept 7 bases outside the gene matches. The CDR3 is CASSWPGQLYEQYF. DNA for the CDR3: TGCGCCAGCAGTTGGCCGGGACAGCTCTACGAGCAGTACTTC.

V is TRBV21-1 and J is TRBJ2-1; no DNA check was done on the table's D call, TRBD1. TRBV21-1 is flagged as a pseudogene. The CDR3 spans 16 residues. The CDR3 DNA follows: TGTGCCAGCAGCAAAGTGGGGCCTAACTGGGATAATGAGCAGTTCTTC. Encoded protein: CASSKVGPNWDNEQFF.

V is TRBV19 and J is TRBJ1-1, with D possibly TRBD1 on 5 matching bases. Germline V CDR1 and CDR2: LNHDA, SQIVND (reference sequence). The V and J ends lost 7 bases and 3 bases respectively, with 15 bases between them. This CDR3 has 14 residues. This CDR3 is CASNSRGKDTEAFF. DNA of the CDR3: TGTGCCAGTAACTCACGGGGGAAGGACACTGAAGCTTTCTTT. Together with reference TRBV19 and TRBJ1-1, the CDR3 gives the full variable domain: DGGITQSPKYLFRKEGQNVTLSCEQNLNHDAMYWYRQDPGQGLRLIYYSQIVNDFQKGDIAEGYSVSREKKESFPLTVTSAQKNPTAFYLCASNSRGKDTEAFFGQGTRLTVV.

The V call is TRBV2, the J call TRBJ2-3; TRBD2 matches at 9 bases. CDR1 is SNHLY and CDR2 is FYNNEI in the germline V gene. The J segment lost 6 bases and the V segment lost 8 bases, leaving 12 bases of the junction unmatched. This CDR3 comprises 15 residues. The CDR3 sequence: CASGTGGSGSDTQYF. The CDR3 DNA reads as TGTGCCAGCGGGACCGGAGGTAGCGGGAGTGATACGCAGTATTTT.

The chain recombines TRBV3-1 (or the pseudogene TRBV3-2) with TRBJ2-1, with 7 bases that match TRBD2. The trim removed 0 bases at V and 9 bases at J, leaving 5 bases unmatched. The germline V gene has CDR1 LGHDT and CDR2 YNNKEL (reference sequence). The CDR3 is 14 amino acids. This CDR3 is CASSQDYSGGEQFF. In DNA, the CDR3 is TGTGCCAGCAGCCAAGACTATTCGGGGGGTGAGCAGTTCTTC.

The chain has TRBV9 and TRBJ1-4, with 8 bases identical to TRBD1. The CDR3 is 17 amino acids. Germline-derived CDR1 and CDR2 are SGDLS and YYNGEE. J was trimmed by 4 bases and V by 0 bases; bases with no gene match: 8. CDR3 in DNA: TGTGCCAGCAGCGTAGCCCCAGGGACAGGTGTTAATGAAAAACTGTTTTTT. Translation gives CASSVAPGTGVNEKLFF.

This clone was counted a few times. J is TRBJ2-5 and V is TRBV9; tentative D call: TRBD2 (7 bases). Trimming cost V 0 bases and J 5 bases, with 14 bases left between them. From germline, CDR1 is SGDLS and CDR2 YYNGEE. The CDR3 consists of 15 residues. The CDR3 DNA is TGTGCCAGCAGCGTAGCTACGGGGGGCCTGGAGACCCAGTACTTC. This translates into CASSVATGGLETQYF. Together with reference TRBV9 and TRBJ2-5, the CDR3 gives the full variable domain: DSGVTQTPKHLITATGQRVTLRCSPRSGDLSVYWYQQSLDQGLQFLIQYYNGEERAKGNILERFSAQQFPDLHSELNLSSLELGDSALYFCASSVATGGLETQYFGPGTRLLVL.

This chain joins TRBV25-1 and TRBJ2-5; D perhaps matches TRBD2 (7 bases). The V and J ends lost 1 base and 3 bases respectively, with 15 bases between them. The CDR3 extends over 16 amino acids. The V gene's germline CDR1 is MGHDK and CDR2 SYGVNS. CDR3 in DNA: TGTGCCAGCAGTGAATTACAGGGAGCGGGGAAAGAGACCCAGTACTTC. Translating it yields CASSELQGAGKETQYF.

The rearrangement uses TRBV10-3 and TRBJ1-2, with 8 bases lining up with TRBD1. The CDR3 is 16 residues long. The V gene end was trimmed by 6 bases and the J gene end by 8 bases; junction bases not matched to a gene: 17. Germline lookup yields CDR1 ENHRY and CDR2 SYGVKD. The CDR3 DNA is TGTGCCATCAGGGAAGCTGACAGGGGACCGTCTCGAGGCTACACCTTC. Translating gives CAIREADRGPSRGYTF.